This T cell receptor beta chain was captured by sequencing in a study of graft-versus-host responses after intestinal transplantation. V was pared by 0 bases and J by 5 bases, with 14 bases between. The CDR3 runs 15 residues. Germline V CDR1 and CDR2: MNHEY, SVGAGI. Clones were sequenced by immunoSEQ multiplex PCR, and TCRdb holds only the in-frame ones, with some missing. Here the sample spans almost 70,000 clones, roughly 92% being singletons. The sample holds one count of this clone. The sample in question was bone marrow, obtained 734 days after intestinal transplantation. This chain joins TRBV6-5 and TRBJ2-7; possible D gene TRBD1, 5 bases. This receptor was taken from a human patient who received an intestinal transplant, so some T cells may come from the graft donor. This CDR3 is CASSYSNQGLNEQYF. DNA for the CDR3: TGTGCCAGCAGTTACTCGAACCAGGGTTTGAACGAGCAGTACTTC.